This T cell receptor beta chain is from a study of blood T cells in healthy people across ages. About the study: Per two T cells, about one barcoded beta molecule was captured through template switching.

V shed 3 bases and J 1 base; nucleotides not matched to a gene: 6. Germline V gene data show CDR1 as LGHDT and CDR2 as YNNKEL (reference sequence). The CDR3 runs to 16 residues. Findings and limits, study-wide: Unsorted PBMCs blocked a conclusive comparison of naive and antigen-experienced cells. Diversity estimates drawn from one million T cells were deemed underestimates.

This clonotype was seen only a few times. Its matching antigen is unknown. The authors ran a second PCR of 7 to 11 cycles using a sample-barcoded 5' primer and a J-beta primer mix. TCRdb passed the 5' RACE reads through MiXCR, listing each CDR3 protein once. The sample carries some 1.4 million distinct CDR3 sequences, 40% to 50% recorded once. The V call is TRBV3-1, the J call TRBJ2-5, with 9 bases aligning to TRBD2. The clonotype originates from a woman aged 18-29 years in good health. Material: blood. The CDR3 here is CASSHQLTSGQETQYF. As DNA, the CDR3 is TGTGCCAGCAGCCATCAGTTGACTAGCGGCCAAGAGACCCAGTACTTC.